The present T cell receptor beta chain was sequenced within a study of Ad26.COV2.S vaccination and SARS-CoV-2 variants. About the study: The Ad26.COV2.S arm of the COV1001 trial was where the donor was placed. Ad26.COV2.S was injected intramuscularly once or twice, 56 days apart.

Here immunoSEQ multiplex PCR was the method, and the copy in TCRdb shows in-frame clones only, minus some. The top ten clones hold about 2.8% of a sample with under 250,000 clones, around 90% of them seen once. This sample's treatment: roughly 20 received Ad26.COV2.S at low or high dose, single or two shots; several received placebo; per-sample allocation not given. Sampling was done on day 63 after the first vaccine or placebo injection. Immunization relied on an Ad26 vector, which expressed Wuhan-strain SARS-CoV-2 spike. The CDR3 runs 15 residues. Germline V gene lookup returns CDR1 SGHRS and CDR2 YFSETQ. Germline trimming cut 3 bases from V and 4 bases from J; bases unmatched to any gene: 5.

The sample was peripheral blood, taken in a trial of Ad26.COV2.S vaccine versus placebo. This clonotype originated in a person between 18 and 60 years old who received the Ad26.COV2.S COVID-19 vaccine or a placebo. The chain couples TRBV5-1 to TRBJ2-5; 11 nucleotides match TRBD1. The CDR3 reads CASSSGTGGRETQYF. The DNA for the CDR3 is TGCGCCAGCAGCTCCGGGACAGGGGGGCGAGAGACCCAGTACTTC.